This T cell receptor (beta chain) was recovered during a study of T cell responses to AZD1222 COVID-19 vaccine. The repertoire was sequenced with immunoSEQ multiplex PCR; TCRdb's copy has only in-frame clones and lacks some. Of around 160,000 clones detected, approximately 78% appear once; the ten largest clones hold about 4%. This clone was observed a few times. Germline-derived CDR1 and CDR2 are MDHEN and SYDVKM. V was clipped by 3 bases and J by 0 bases, with 12 bases between them. CDR3 size: 16 residues. V usage is TRBV28 and J usage is TRBJ1-5; D gene unclear. The starting material was peripheral blood, obtained on day 0 of MenACWY control vaccination. The sequence came from an adult in good health. In DNA form, the CDR3 reads TGTGCCAGCAGTTTCCCCTTGGGGTCTAGCAATCAGCCCCAGCATTTT. Its protein product is CASSFPLGSSNQPQHF.